The present T cell receptor beta chain was sequenced within a study of T-cell memory formation after mild COVID-19. Broader study findings: Balance between CD4 and CD8 was seen in clones contracting day 15 to 85, and a CD4+ lean was seen in later expanders. A second wave of clones peaked on day 37, and their SARS-CoV-2 specificity went unconfirmed. The pre-infection memory compartment contained some responding clones, suggesting cross-reactive memory joined.

As to this clonotype: As yet, its antigen is unknown.

The CDR3 loop spans 12 amino acids. V trimming: 7 bases; J trimming: 2 bases; junction bases outside the gene matches: 2. The germline V gene encodes CDR1 GTSNPN and CDR2 SVGIG (reference sequence). Employing constant-segment primers, 5'RACE generated TCR alpha and TCR beta cDNA libraries bearing sample barcodes and UMIs. TCRdb ran MiXCR on the 5' RACE reads and lists one entry per CDR3 protein. This sample has roughly 500,000 distinct CDR3 sequences, with 20% found just once. The chain has TRBV30 and TRBJ1-5; 7 nucleotides match TRBD1. This receptor was identified in an adult woman who had mild COVID-19 (a few samples of this study predate the infection). Cell type and time point are not known. Sequenced material: PBMCs or a T cell subset sorted from them (not recorded which). Here the CDR3 DNA reads TGTGCCTTCAGGGGGGGCAATCAGCCCCAGCATTTT. Protein: CAFRGGNQPQHF.